These T cell receptor beta chains were read from a single sample in a study of cytomegalovirus exposure and HLA in healthy donors. Using immunoSEQ multiplex PCR, the repertoire was profiled, and TCRdb retains in-frame clones only, with some absent. The sample has 100,000 to 150,000 clones; around 76% are singletons. The sequenced sample consisted of PBMCs. The receptors here all came from a man aged 60 to 75 in good health and CMV-seropositive. CDR3s include the opening cysteine and the closing phenylalanine or tryptophan. D genes are given only for firm matches. A row's size may be missing; if present it is once, few, many or a size class.

size	D	J	V	DNA	CDR3
few	TRBD2	TRBJ2-5	TRBV18	TGTGCCAGCTCACCACTCCCAGCGGGAGTGGAGGAGACCCAGTACTTC	CASSPLPAGVEETQYF
NA	TRBD1	TRBJ1-2	TRBV28	TGTGCCAGCAGTGGGACAGGGGGTCACTATGGCTACACCTTC	CASSGTGGHYGYTF
NA	TRBD1	TRBJ1-5	TRBV2	TGTGCCAGCAGTGGGGCTCGACAGGGCTTGGGTCAGCCCCAGCATTTT	CASSGARQGLGQPQHF
NA	TRBD2	TRBJ2-7	TRBV5-1	TGCGCCAGCAGCCTCGGGGGGGCTGTCTCCTACGAGCAGTACTTC	CASSLGGAVSYEQYF
NA	NA	TRBJ2-3	TRBV6-1	TGTGCCAGCAGTGAGACATTTCTAAATACGCAGTATTTT	CASSETFLNTQYF
NA	TRBD2	TRBJ2-1	TRBV2	TGTGCCAGCCTTCGACTAGCGGGGGGGCCAGATGAGCAGTTCTTC	CASLRLAGGPDEQFF
NA	NA	TRBJ1-2	TRBV7-2	TGTGCCAGCAGCTCACTAAGCAGGGGAGGCTACACCTTC	CASSSLSRGGYTF
once	TRBD1	TRBJ1-4	TRBV19	TGTGCCAGTAGTGGGACAGGGCATGCTAATGAAAAACTGTTTTTT	CASSGTGHANEKLFF
few	NA	TRBJ2-7	TRBV18	TGTGCCAGCTCACCACAAGACAGTTGGGACGAGCAGTACTTC	CASSPQDSWDEQYF
NA	TRBD1	TRBJ1-1	TRBV9	TGTGCCAGCAGCGTAGTGGGACAGGGAGGAACTGAAGCTTTCTTT	CASSVVGQGGTEAFF
NA	NA	TRBJ2-7	TRBV5-1	TGCGCCAGCAGGAGTATTTGGTCCGATACCTACGAGCAGTACTTC	CASRSIWSDTYEQYF
NA	NA	TRBJ2-7	TRBV7-9	TGTGCCAGCAGCCGCCGGGATAGAGGGGAGGCTTACGAGCAGTACTTC	CASSRRDRGEAYEQYF
NA	TRBD1	TRBJ1-1	TRBV27	TGTGCCAGCAGTTTCGCCCTGGGACAGGGGCGCCCCATGAACACTGAAGCTTTCTTT	CASSFALGQGRPMNTEAFF
NA	NA	TRBJ1-1	TRBV19	TGTGCCAGTAGTGTCGGTGGAGGCACTGAAGCTTTCTTT	CASSVGGGTEAFF
few	NA	TRBJ2-7	TRBV29-1	TGCAGCGTTGAGGAGGGGGCCGCCTACGAGCAGTACTTC	CSVEEGAAYEQYF
NA	NA	TRBJ1-2	TRBV5-6	TGTGCCAGCAGCTTGCCCGGACAGAACTATGGCTACACCTTC	CASSLPGQNYGYTF
NA	TRBD1	TRBJ1-6	TRBV10-3	TGTGCCATCAGTGAGTCGATGGGACAGGGAGGTTCACCCCTCCACTTT	CAISESMGQGGSPLHF
NA	NA	TRBJ2-7	TRBV5-6	TGTGCCAGCAGCTTGTACCAGGGGTGGGTCCACTACGAGCAGTACTTC	CASSLYQGWVHYEQYF
NA	TRBD1	TRBJ1-3	TRBV7-9	TGTGCCAGCAGCTCCCTCCTGACAGGGAGTCTAAACACCATATATTTT	CASSSLLTGSLNTIYF
NA	TRBD1	TRBJ1-4	TRBV11-2	TGTGCCAGCAGCTTTAACAGGGGGGGCCTTGGAGAAAAACTGTTTTTT	CASSFNRGGLGEKLFF
few	TRBD1	TRBJ1-1	TRBV6-5	TGTGCCAGCAGCAGGGACAGCTCCTGGGGGGCTTTCTTT	CASSRDSSWGAFF
NA	TRBD1	TRBJ1-1	TRBV7-3	TGTGCCAGCAGCTTAAGTGGGACAGAGAATGAAGCTTTCTTT	CASSLSGTENEAFF
few	TRBD1	TRBJ1-2	TRBV5-1	TGTGCCAGCAGCTTGGGGGACAGGGGTTTTGGCTACACCTTC	CASSLGDRGFGYTF
NA	NA	TRBJ2-3	TRBV19	TGTGCCAGTAGTATAACAGGCTACACAGATACGCAGTATTTT	CASSITGYTDTQYF
once	NA	TRBJ2-7	TRBV30	TGTGCCTGGAGTGTACAAAACCGGGTGGGGGCGCAGTACTTC	CAWSVQNRVGAQYF
NA	TRBD1	TRBJ1-5	TRBV10-1	TGCGCCAGCTATCCCAGGGGGAGCAATCAGCCCCAGCATTTT	CASYPRGSNQPQHF
NA	TRBD1	TRBJ2-5	TRBV15	TGTGCCACCAGCAGAGATCAGCACAGGGGGCGGATTAAAGAGACCCAGTACTTC	CATSRDQHRGRIKETQYF
few	TRBD1	TRBJ2-7	TRBV6-5	TGTGCCAGCAGTCGAACGGGACAGGGCTCCTACGAGCAGTACTTC	CASSRTGQGSYEQYF
NA	NA	TRBJ2-1	TRBV9	TGTGCCAGCAGGAAAGGGGACTGGATTAACAATGAGCAGTTCTTC	CASRKGDWINNEQFF
NA	TRBD2	TRBJ2-3	TRBV7-8	TGTGCCAGCAGCTCTCTTTTTCCGGGACTAGCGGGGGGGCCGACAGATACGCAGTATTTT	CASSSLFPGLAGGPTDTQYF
NA	NA	TRBJ2-5	TRBV18	TGTGCCAGCTCACCTCGCTTCACTCAAGAGACCCAGTACTTC	CASSPRFTQETQYF
NA	NA	TRBJ1-5	TRBV6-1	TGTGCCAGCAGGGTACAGGGAATCAATCAGCCCCAGCATTTT	CASRVQGINQPQHF
few	TRBD1	TRBJ2-1	TRBV28	TGTGCCAGCAGCCCCGGGACAGGGTTCGATGAGCAGTTCTTC	CASSPGTGFDEQFF
NA	NA	TRBJ2-2	TRBV7-3	TGTGCCAGCAGCTTTACGGGGTCGAACACCGGGGAGCTGTTTTTT	CASSFTGSNTGELFF
NA	NA	TRBJ1-1	TRBV7-8	TGTGCCAGCAGCTTTTGGACGGACAGTGAAGCTTTCTTT	CASSFWTDSEAFF
NA	TRBD1	TRBJ1-2	TRBV7-9	TGTGCCAGCAGCTTGACCGGGACAGGGAACTATGGCTACACCTTC	CASSLTGTGNYGYTF
NA	TRBD2	TRBJ2-3	TRBV6-4	TGTGCCAGCAGAGGGGTAGCGGGGGGCACAGATACGCAGTATTTT	CASRGVAGGTDTQYF
NA	TRBD1	TRBJ1-4	TRBV5-1	TGCGCCAGCAGCAGGGACAGGGGAACTAATGAAAAACTGTTTTTT	CASSRDRGTNEKLFF
once	NA	TRBJ1-2	TRBV5-4	TGTGCCAGCAGCTTCACTTTGGACTATGGCTACACCTTC	CASSFTLDYGYTF
NA	TRBD2	TRBJ2-7	TRBV30	TGTGCCTGGAGCCGAGGACTAGCGGCCTTCTACGAGCAGTACTTC	CAWSRGLAAFYEQYF
NA	NA	TRBJ1-1	TRBV5-1	TGCGCCAGCAGCTTAGGGGGGAACACTGAAGCTTTCTTT	CASSLGGNTEAFF
NA	TRBD1	TRBJ1-3	TRBV5-1	TGCGCCAGCAGCACTGGGACAGGGGCTGGAAACACCATATATTTT	CASSTGTGAGNTIYF
few	NA	TRBJ2-2	TRBV6-1	TGTGCCAGCCGTGACACCCGGCAGGGTAGGGCCGGGGAGCTGTTTTTT	CASRDTRQGRAGELFF
NA	NA	TRBJ2-7	TRBV19	TGTGCCAGTAGTATTCGGGAAGGACCCTACGAGCAGTACTTC	CASSIREGPYEQYF
NA	NA	TRBJ1-2	TRBV5-1	TGCGCCAGCAGCCCAGACGGTCCGGAGTATGGCTACACCTTC	CASSPDGPEYGYTF
NA	NA	TRBJ1-3	TRBV7-9	TGTGCCATGGGGCGGGGAAACACCATATATTTT	CAMGRGNTIYF
NA	TRBD1	TRBJ1-4	TRBV7-8	TGTGCCAGCAGCCTTGGACAGGGTAATGAAAAACTGTTTTTT	CASSLGQGNEKLFF
NA	TRBD1	TRBJ1-4	TRBV7-9	TGTGCCAGCAGCCCGGGACAGACAAATGAAAAACTGTTTTTT	CASSPGQTNEKLFF
NA	NA	TRBJ2-4	TRBV7-2	TGTGCCAGCAGCTTCAAGGGGATGAACATTCAGTACTTC	CASSFKGMNIQYF
NA	TRBD1	TRBJ1-1	TRBV18	TGTGCCAGCTCACCACGCAAACAGGGGCAAACTGAAGCTTTCTTT	CASSPRKQGQTEAFF
NA	NA	TRBJ1-3	TRBV27	TGTGCCAGCAGTTTATCATGGACTCCTGGAAACACCATATATTTT	CASSLSWTPGNTIYF
NA	NA	TRBJ2-1	TRBV12-5	TGTGCTAGTGCCGGGACATTATCCTACAATGAGCAGTTCTTC	CASAGTLSYNEQFF
NA	TRBD1	TRBJ1-1	TRBV6-5	TGTGCCAGCAGCCCTGACAGGGAGAACACTGAAGCTTTCTTT	CASSPDRENTEAFF
NA	TRBD2	TRBJ2-5	TRBV11-1	TGTGCCAGCAGCGCGGCTAGCGGGAGGGTTGACGAGACCCAGTACTTC	CASSAASGRVDETQYF
NA	TRBD1	TRBJ1-4	TRBV5-1	TGCGCCAGCAGCTGGACAGGGGGCACTAATGAAAAACTGTTTTTT	CASSWTGGTNEKLFF